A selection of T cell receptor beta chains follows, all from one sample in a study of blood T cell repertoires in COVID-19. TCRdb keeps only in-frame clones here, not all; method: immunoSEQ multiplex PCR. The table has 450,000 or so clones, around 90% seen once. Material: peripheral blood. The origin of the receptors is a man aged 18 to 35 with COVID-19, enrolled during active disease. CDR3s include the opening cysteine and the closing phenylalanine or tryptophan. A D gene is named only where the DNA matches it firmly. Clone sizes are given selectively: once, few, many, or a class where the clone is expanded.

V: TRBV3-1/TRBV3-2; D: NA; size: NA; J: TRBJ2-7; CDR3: CASSQVPVRDTYEQYF; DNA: TGTGCCAGCAGCCAAGTCCCGGTCAGGGATACCTACGAGCAGTACTTC
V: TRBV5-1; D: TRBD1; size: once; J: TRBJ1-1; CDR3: CASSRGDRGRPGTEAFF; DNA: TGCGCCAGCAGCCGGGGGGACAGGGGGCGTCCGGGCACTGAAGCTTTCTTT
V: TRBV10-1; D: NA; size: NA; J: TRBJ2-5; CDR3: CASSDIGSAQETQYF; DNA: TGCGCCAGCAGTGACATCGGTAGCGCACAAGAGACCCAGTACTTC
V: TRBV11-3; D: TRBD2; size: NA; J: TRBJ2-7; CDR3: CASSLEASGRRNEQYF; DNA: TGTGCCAGCAGCTTAGAAGCTAGCGGGAGGCGGAACGAGCAGTACTTC
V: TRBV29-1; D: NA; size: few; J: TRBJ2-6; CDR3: CSVEDPGRGANVLTF; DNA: TGCAGCGTTGAAGATCCGGGGAGAGGGGCCAACGTCCTGACTTTC
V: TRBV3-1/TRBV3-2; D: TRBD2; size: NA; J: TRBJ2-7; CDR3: CASSKGLAVFEQYF; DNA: TGTGCCAGCAGCAAGGGACTAGCGGTGTTCGAGCAGTACTTC
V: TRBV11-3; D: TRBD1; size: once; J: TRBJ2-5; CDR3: CASSVGTGGQETQYF; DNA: TGTGCCAGCAGCGTGGGGACAGGGGGTCAAGAGACCCAGTACTTC
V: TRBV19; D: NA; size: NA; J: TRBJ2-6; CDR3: CASRWQARSSGANVLTF; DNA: TGTGCCAGTAGGTGGCAGGCCCGAAGCTCTGGGGCCAACGTCCTGACTTTC
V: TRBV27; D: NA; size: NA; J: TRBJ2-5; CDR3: CASSPPGVRVTQYF; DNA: TGTGCCAGCAGTCCTCCGGGAGTAAGGGTGACCCAGTACTTC
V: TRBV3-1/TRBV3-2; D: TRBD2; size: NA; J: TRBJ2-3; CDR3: CASSQGNLLAGTDTQYF; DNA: TGTGCCAGCAGCCAAGGCAATTTACTAGCGGGCACAGATACGCAGTATTTT
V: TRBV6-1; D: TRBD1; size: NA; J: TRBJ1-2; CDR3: CASSDRQGVNYGYTF; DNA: TGTGCCAGCAGTGATAGACAGGGCGTCAACTATGGCTACACCTTC
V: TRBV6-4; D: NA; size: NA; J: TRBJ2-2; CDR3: CASSASNTGELFF; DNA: TGTGCCAGCAGTGCTTCGAACACCGGGGAGCTGTTTTTT
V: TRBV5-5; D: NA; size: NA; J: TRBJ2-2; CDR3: CASSLVGTNTGELFF; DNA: TGTGCCAGCAGCTTGGTCGGGACGAACACCGGGGAGCTGTTTTTT
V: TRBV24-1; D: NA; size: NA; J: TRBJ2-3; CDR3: CATSAGQLNTDTQYF; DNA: TGTGCCACCAGTGCAGGACAGTTAAACACAGATACGCAGTATTTT
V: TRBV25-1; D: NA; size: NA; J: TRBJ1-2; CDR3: CASSAGHHGYTF; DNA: TGTGCCAGCAGTGCAGGGCACCATGGCTACACCTTC
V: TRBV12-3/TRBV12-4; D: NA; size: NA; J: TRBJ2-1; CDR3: CASSFGARGQFF; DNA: TGTGCCAGCAGTTTTGGGGCCAGGGGTCAGTTCTTC
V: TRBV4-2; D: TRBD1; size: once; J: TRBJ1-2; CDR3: CASSQETQGAPGYTF; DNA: TGTGCCAGCAGCCAAGAGACACAGGGGGCGCCTGGCTACACCTTC
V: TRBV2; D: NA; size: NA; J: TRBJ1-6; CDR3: CASSELQVNSPLHF; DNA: TGTGCCAGCAGTGAATTACAGGTCAATTCACCCCTCCACTTT
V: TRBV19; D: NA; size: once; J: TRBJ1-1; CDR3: CASSILTGGEAFF; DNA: TGTGCCAGTAGTATACTAACCGGCGGTGAAGCTTTCTTT
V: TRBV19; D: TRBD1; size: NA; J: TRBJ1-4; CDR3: CASSPGGGGEKLFF; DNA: TGTGCCAGTAGTCCAGGGGGCGGTGGTGAAAAACTGTTTTTT
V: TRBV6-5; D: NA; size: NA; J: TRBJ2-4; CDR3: CASSPGVKNIQYF; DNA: TGTGCCAGCAGCCCCGGGGTCAAAAACATTCAGTACTTC
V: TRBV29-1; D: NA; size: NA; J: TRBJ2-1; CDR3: CSVEPWASSEQFF; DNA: TGCAGCGTTGAACCATGGGCGAGCAGCGAGCAGTTCTTC
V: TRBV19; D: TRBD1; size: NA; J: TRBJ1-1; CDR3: CASSDRGRTEAFF; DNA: TGTGCCAGTAGTGACAGGGGAAGGACTGAAGCTTTCTTT
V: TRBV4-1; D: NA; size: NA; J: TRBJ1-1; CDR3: CASSQVMNTEAFF; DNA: TGCGCCAGCAGCCAAGTTATGAACACTGAAGCTTTCTTT
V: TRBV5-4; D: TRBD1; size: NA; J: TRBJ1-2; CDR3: CASSFGTGPNYGYTF; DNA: TGTGCCAGCAGCTTCGGGACAGGGCCTAACTATGGCTACACCTTC
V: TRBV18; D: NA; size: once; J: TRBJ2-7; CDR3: CASSLGVSSYEQYF; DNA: TGTGCCAGCTCACTCGGGGTTTCATCCTACGAGCAGTACTTC
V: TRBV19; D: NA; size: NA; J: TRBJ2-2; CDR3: CASSKTPGVAANTGELFF; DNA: TGTGCCAGTAGTAAGACCCCAGGGGTCGCCGCGAACACCGGGGAGCTGTTTTTT
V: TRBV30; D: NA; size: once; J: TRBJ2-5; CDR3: CAWSEGRGKTQYF; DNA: TGTGCCTGGAGTGAAGGAAGGGGGAAGACCCAGTACTTC
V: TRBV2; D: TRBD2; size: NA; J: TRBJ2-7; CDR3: CASSETSGIYEQYF; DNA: TGTGCCAGCAGCGAGACTAGCGGGATATACGAGCAGTACTTC
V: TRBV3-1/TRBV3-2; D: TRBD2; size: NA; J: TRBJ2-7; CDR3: CASSQSSSGPYEQYF; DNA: TGTGCCAGCAGCCAATCATCTAGCGGACCTTACGAGCAGTACTTC
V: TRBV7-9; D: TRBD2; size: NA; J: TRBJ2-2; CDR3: CASSLSAGVAGELFF; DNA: TGTGCCAGCAGCTTATCAGCGGGGGTTGCCGGGGAGCTGTTTTTT
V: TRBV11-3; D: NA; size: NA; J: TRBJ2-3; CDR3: CASSFLSTDTQYF; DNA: TGTGCCAGCAGCTTCTTGAGCACAGATACGCAGTATTTT
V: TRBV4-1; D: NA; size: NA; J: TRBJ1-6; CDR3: CASSHIQSPLHF; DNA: TGCGCCAGCAGCCATATACAGTCACCCCTCCACTTT
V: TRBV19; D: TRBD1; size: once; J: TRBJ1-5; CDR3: CASCGTAYYSNQPQHF; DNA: TGTGCCAGTTGCGGGACAGCTTATTATAGCAATCAGCCCCAGCATTTT
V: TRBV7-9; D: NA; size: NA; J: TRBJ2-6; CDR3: CASSHRQQKYSGANVLTF; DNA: TGTGCCAGCAGCCATAGACAGCAAAAATACTCTGGGGCCAACGTCCTGACTTTC
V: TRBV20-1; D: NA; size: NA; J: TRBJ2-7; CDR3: CSVSQRPIYEQYF; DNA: TGCAGTGTTAGTCAGCGACCGATCTACGAGCAGTACTTC
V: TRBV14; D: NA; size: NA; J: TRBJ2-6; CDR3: CASSQEVGGRAGANVLTF; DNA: TGTGCCAGCAGCCAAGAGGTGGGGGGGCGCGCTGGGGCCAACGTCCTGACTTTC
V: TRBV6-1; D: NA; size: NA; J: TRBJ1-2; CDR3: CASREGIGVLRNGYTF; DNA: TGTGCCAGCAGAGAAGGGATAGGGGTCCTCAGGAATGGCTACACCTTC
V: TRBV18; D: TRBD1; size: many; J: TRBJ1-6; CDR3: CASSGQGERTPLHF; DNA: TGTGCCAGCTCAGGACAGGGCGAGAGGACACCCCTCCACTTT
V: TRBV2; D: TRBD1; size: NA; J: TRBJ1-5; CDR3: CASSTELHRGRVNQPQHF; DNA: TGTGCCAGCAGTACCGAATTACACAGGGGGCGGGTCAATCAGCCCCAGCATTTT
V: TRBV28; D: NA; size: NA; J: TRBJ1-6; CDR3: CASRETGGNNSPLHF; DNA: TGTGCCAGCAGAGAGACAGGAGGCAATAATTCACCCCTCCACTTT
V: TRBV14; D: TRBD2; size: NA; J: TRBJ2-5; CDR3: CASSQASLAGVQETQYF; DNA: TGTGCCAGCAGCCAAGCGTCCCTAGCGGGGGTACAAGAGACCCAGTACTTC
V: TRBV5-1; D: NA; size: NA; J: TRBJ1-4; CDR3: CASSPSGRLNEKLFF; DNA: TGCGCCAGCAGCCCAAGCGGCAGACTTAATGAAAAACTGTTTTTT
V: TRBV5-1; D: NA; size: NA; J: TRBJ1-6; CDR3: CASSRGQYNSPLHF; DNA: TGCGCCAGCAGCCGAGGACAGTATAATTCACCCCTCCACTTT
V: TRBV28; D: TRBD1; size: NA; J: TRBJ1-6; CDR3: CASRLQGRDSPLHF; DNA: TGTGCCAGCAGGTTACAGGGGCGGGATTCACCCCTCCACTTT
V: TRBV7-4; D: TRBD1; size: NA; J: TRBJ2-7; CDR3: CANSSDRGRSYEQYF; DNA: TGTGCCAACAGCTCGGACAGGGGGCGTTCCTACGAGCAGTACTTC
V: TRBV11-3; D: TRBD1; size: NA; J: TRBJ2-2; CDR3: CASSLGQGHTGELFF; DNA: TGTGCCAGCAGCTTAGGACAGGGGCACACCGGGGAGCTGTTTTTT
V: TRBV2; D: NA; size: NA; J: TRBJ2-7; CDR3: CASSGTIIYEQYF; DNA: TGTGCCAGCAGTGGGACTATCATTTACGAGCAGTACTTC
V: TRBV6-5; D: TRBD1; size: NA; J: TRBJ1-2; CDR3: CASRGQGGLYGYTF; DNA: TGTGCCAGCAGAGGACAGGGGGGACTCTATGGCTACACCTTC
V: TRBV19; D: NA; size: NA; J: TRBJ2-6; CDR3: CASSIWSSGANVLTF; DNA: TGTGCCAGTAGTATATGGAGCTCTGGGGCCAACGTCCTGACTTTC
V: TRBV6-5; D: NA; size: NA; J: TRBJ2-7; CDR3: CASSYVSGEQYF; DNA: TGTGCCAGCAGTTACGTGTCGGGCGAGCAGTACTTC
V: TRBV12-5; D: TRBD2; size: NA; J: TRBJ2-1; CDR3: CASGLTSGSPENEQFF; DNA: TGTGCTAGTGGTCTTACTAGCGGGAGTCCGGAGAATGAGCAGTTCTTC